This T cell receptor beta chain came from a study of blood T cell repertoires in COVID-19. Overall study: Both acute and convalescent COVID-19 samples were obtained from the United States, Italy and Spain. The cDNA or gDNA used as material had been derived from T cells, B-cell-depleted T cells, or PBMCs.

The sample holds one count of this clone. Sequenced by immunoSEQ multiplex PCR; TCRdb stores in-frame clones only, minus some. The top ten clones hold 1.5% to 1.7% of a sample with about 140,000 clones, just over 85% of them seen once. In germline, CDR1 is MGHRA, CDR2 YSYEKL. The CDR3 contains 16 residues. Unmatched junction bases numbered 11, after V lost 2 bases and J lost 5 bases. J is TRBJ2-5 and V is TRBV4-1; 7 nucleotides line up with TRBD1. The receptor comes from a woman in her sixties or seventies with acute or convalescent COVID-19. The specimen sequenced was peripheral blood. The CDR3 reads CASSQFRQGIVETQYF. CDR3 sequence (DNA): TGCGCCAGCAGCCAATTTCGACAGGGTATTGTGGAGACCCAGTACTTC.